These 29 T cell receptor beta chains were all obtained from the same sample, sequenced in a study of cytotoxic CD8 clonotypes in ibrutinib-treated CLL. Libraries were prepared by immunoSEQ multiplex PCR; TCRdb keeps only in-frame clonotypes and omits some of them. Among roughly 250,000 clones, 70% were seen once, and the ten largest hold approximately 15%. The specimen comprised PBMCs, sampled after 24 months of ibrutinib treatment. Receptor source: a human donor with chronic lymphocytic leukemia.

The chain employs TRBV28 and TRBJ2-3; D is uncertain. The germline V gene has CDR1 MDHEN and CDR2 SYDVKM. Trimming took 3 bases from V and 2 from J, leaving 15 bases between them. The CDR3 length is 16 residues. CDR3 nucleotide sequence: TGTGCCAGCAGTTTCAGGTTGTCAGGTCTCACAGATACGCAGTATTTT. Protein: CASSFRLSGLTDTQYF.

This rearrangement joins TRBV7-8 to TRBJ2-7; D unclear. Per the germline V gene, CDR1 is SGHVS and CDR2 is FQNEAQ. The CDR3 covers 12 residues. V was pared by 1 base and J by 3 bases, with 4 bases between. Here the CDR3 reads CASSLVLYEQYF. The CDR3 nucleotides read TGTGCCAGCAGCTTAGTCCTCTACGAGCAGTACTTC. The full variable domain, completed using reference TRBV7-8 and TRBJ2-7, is GAGVSQSPRYKVAKRGQDVALRCDPISGHVSLFWYQQALGQGPEFLTYFQNEAQLDKSGLPSDRFFAERPEGSVSTLKIQRTQQEDSAVYLCASSLVLYEQYFGPGTRLTVT.

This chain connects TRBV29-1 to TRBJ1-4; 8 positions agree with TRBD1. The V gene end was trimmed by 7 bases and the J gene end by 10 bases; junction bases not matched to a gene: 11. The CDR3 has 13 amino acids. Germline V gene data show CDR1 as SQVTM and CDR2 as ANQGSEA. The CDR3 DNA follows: TGCAGCGCTGCCTGGGACAGGAGGGCAAAACTGTTTTTT. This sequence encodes CSAAWDRRAKLFF.

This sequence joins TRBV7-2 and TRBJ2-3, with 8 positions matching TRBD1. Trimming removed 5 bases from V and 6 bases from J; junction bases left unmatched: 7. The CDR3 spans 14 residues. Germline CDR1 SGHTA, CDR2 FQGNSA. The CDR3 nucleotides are TGTGCCAGCAGCCCCGGGACAGGAGGGGATACGCAGTATTTT. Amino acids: CASSPGTGGDTQYF. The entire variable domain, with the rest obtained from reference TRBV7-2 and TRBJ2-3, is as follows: GAGVSQSPSNKVTEKGKDVELRCDPISGHTALYWYRQSLGQGLEFLIYFQGNSAPDKSGLPSDRFSAERTGGSVSTLTIQRTQQEDSAVYLCASSPGTGGDTQYFGPGTRLTVL.

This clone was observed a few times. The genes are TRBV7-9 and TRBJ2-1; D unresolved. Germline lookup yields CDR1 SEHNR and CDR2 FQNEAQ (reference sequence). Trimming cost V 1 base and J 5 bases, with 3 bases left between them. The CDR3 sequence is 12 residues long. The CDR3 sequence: CASSLVNNEQFF. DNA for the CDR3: TGTGCCAGCAGCTTAGTTAACAATGAGCAGTTCTTC.

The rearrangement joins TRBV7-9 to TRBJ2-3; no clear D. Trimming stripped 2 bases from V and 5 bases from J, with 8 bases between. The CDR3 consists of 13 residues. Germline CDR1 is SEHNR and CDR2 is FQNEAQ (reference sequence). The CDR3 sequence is CASSLSTGDTQYF. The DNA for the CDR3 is TGTGCCAGCAGCTTATCGACCGGAGATACGCAGTATTTT.

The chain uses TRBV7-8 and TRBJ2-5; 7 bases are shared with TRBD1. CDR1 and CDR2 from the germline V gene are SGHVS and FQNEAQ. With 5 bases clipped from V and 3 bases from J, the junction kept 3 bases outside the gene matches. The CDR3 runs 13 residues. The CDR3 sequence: CASSRGREETQYF. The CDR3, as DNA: TGTGCCAGCAGCAGGGGGCGGGAAGAGACCCAGTACTTC.

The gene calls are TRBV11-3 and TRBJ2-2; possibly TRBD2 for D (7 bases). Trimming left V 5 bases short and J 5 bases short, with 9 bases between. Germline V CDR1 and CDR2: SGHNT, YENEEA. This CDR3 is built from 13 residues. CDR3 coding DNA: TGTGCCAGCAGCGCGGGGGCGACCGGGGAGCTGTTTTTT. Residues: CASSAGATGELFF.

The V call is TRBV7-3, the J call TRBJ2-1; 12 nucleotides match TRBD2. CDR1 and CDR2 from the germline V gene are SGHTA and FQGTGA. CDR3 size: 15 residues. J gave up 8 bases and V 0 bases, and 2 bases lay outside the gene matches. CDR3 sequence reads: CASSLTLAGGDEQFF. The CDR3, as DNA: TGTGCCAGCAGCTTAACTCTAGCGGGAGGGGATGAGCAGTTCTTC.

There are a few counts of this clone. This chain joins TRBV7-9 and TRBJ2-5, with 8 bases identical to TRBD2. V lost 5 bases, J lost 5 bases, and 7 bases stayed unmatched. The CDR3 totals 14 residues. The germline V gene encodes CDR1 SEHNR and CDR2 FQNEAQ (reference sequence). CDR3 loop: CASSQREGPETQYF. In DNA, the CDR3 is TGTGCCAGCAGCCAACGGGAGGGCCCGGAGACCCAGTACTTC.

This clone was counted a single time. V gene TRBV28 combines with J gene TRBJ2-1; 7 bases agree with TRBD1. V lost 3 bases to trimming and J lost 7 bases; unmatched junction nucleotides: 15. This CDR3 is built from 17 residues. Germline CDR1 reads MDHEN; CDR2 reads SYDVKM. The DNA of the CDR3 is TGTGCCAGCAGTTTCGGCCTGGGGACAGCCACCCGAAATGAGCAGTTCTTC. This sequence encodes CASSFGLGTATRNEQFF.

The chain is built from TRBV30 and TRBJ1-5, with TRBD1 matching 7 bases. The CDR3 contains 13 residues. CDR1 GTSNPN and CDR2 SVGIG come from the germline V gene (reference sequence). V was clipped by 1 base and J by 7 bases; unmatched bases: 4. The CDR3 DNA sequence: TGTGCCTGGAGTGAGGGGGCACGGCAGCCCCAGCATTTT. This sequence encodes CAWSEGARQPQHF. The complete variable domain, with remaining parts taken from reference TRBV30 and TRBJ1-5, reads SQTIHQWPATLVQPVGSPLSLECTVEGTSNPNLYWYRQAAGRGLQLLFYSVGIGQISSEVPQNLSASRPQDRQFILSSKKLLLSDSGFYLCAWSEGARQPQHFGDGTRLSIL.

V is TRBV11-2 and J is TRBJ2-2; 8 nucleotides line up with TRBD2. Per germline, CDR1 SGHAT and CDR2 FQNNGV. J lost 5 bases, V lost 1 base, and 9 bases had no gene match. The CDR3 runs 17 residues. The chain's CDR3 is CASSLVSAGAYTGELFF. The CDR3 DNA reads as TGTGCCAGCAGCTTAGTATCAGCGGGAGCGTATACCGGGGAGCTGTTTTTT.

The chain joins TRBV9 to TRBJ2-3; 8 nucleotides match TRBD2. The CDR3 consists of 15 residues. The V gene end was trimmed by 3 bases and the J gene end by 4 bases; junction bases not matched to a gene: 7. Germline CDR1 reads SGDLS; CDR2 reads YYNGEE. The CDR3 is CASSAPEREPDTQYF. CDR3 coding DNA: TGTGCCAGCAGCGCCCCGGAGCGGGAGCCAGATACGCAGTATTTT.

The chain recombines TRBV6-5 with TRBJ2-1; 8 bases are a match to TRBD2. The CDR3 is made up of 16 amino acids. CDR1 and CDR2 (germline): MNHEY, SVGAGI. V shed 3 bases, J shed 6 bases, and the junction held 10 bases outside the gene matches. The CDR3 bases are TGTGCCAGCAGTTATGGTTCGACTAGCGCTACCAATGAGCAGTTCTTC. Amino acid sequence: CASSYGSTSATNEQFF.

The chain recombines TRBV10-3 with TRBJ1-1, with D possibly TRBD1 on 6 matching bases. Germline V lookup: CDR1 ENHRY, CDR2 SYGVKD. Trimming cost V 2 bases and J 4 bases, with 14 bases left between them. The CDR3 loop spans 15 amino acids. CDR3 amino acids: CAISETGRGGTEAFF. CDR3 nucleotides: TGTGCCATCAGTGAGACAGGTCGAGGGGGCACTGAAGCTTTCTTT.

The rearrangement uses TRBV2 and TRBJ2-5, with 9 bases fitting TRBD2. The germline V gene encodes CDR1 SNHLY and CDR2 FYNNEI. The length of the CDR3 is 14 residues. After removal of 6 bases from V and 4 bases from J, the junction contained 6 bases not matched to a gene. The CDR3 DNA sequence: TGTGCCAGCAGGGGCGGGAGGGCCCCAGAGACCCAGTACTTC. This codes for CASRGGRAPETQYF. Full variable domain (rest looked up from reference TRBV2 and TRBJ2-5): EPEVTQTPSHQVTQMGQEVILRCVPISNHLYFYWYRQILGQKVEFLVSFYNNEISEKSEIFDDQFSVERPDGSNFTLKIRSTKLEDSAMYFCASRGGRAPETQYFGPGTRLLVL.

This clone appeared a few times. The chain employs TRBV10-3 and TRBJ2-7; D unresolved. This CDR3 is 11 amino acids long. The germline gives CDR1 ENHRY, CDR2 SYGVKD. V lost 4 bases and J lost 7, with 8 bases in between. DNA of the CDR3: TGTGCCATCAGTGGTAGTTGGGAGCAGTACTTC. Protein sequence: CAISGSWEQYF.

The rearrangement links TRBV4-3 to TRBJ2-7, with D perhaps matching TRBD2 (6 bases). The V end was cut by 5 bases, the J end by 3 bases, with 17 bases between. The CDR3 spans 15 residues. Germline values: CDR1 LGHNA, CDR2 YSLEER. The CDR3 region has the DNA TGCGCCAGCAGCAGTAGCGGAGCCGCCTTCTACGAGCAGTACTTC. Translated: CASSSSGAAFYEQYF.

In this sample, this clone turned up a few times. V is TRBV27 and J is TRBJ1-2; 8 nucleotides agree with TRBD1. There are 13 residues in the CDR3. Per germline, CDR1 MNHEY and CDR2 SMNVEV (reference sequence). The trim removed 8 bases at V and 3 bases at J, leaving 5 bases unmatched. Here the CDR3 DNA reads TGTGCCAGCTGGGACAGGATATACTATGGCTACACCTTC. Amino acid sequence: CASWDRIYYGYTF.

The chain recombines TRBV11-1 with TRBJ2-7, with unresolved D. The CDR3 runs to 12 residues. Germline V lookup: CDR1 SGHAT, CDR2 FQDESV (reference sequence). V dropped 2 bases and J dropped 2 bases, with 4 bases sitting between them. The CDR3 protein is CASSLKPYEQYF. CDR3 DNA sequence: TGTGCCAGCAGCTTAAAACCCTACGAGCAGTACTTC.

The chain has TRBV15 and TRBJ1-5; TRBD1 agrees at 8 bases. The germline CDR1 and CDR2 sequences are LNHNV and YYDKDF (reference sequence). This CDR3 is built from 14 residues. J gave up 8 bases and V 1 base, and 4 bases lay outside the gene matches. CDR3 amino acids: CATSRGTGIEPQHF. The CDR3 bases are TGTGCCACCAGCAGAGGGACAGGGATTGAGCCCCAGCATTTT.

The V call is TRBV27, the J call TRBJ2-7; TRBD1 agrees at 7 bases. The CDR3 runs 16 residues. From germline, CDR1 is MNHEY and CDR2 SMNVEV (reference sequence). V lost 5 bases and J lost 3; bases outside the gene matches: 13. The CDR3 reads CASSPSVGQAYYEQYF. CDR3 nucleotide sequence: TGTGCCAGCAGTCCGAGCGTAGGACAGGCGTACTACGAGCAGTACTTC.

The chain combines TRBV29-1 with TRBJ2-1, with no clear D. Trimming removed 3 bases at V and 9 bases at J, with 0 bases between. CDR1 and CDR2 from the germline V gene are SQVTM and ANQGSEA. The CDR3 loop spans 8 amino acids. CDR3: CSVDEQFF. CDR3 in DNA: TGCAGCGTTGATGAGCAGTTCTTC.

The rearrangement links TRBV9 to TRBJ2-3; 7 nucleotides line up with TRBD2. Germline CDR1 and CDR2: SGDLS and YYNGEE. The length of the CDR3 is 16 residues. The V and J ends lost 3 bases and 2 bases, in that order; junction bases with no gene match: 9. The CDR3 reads CASSALAGLTTDTQYF. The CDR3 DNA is TGTGCCAGCAGCGCCTTAGCGGGCCTCACCACAGATACGCAGTATTTT.

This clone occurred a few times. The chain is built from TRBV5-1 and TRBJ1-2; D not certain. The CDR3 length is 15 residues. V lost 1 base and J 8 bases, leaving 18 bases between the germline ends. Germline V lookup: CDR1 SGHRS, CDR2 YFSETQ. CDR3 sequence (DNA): TGCGCCAGCAGCTTGAGTGTCCTAAAATCAACCGGCTACACCTTC. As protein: CASSLSVLKSTGYTF.

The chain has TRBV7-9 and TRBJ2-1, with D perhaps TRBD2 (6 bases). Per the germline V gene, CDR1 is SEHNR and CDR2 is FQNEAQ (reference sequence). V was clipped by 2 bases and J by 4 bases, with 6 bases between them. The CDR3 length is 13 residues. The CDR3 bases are TGTGCCAGCAGCTTAAGCGGGTACAATGAGCAGTTCTTC. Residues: CASSLSGYNEQFF.

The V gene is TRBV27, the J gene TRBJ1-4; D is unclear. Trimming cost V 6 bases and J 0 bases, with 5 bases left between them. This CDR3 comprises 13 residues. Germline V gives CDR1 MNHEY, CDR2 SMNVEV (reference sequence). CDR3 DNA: TGTGCCAGCAGCCGGTCAACTAATGAAAAACTGTTTTTT. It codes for CASSRSTNEKLFF.

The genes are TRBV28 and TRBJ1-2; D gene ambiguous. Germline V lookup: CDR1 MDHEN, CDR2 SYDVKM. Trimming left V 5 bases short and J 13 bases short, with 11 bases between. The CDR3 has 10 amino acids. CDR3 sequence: CASSPLNFTF. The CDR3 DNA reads TGTGCCAGCAGTCCCTTAAATTTCACCTTC.